Detailed here is one TCR beta chain. No antigen is known for it. At one boundary the junction diverges from the germline segment, which might be a read error. This sample is part of a study of post-analysis software for immune sequencing data. About the study: Some patients lacked subtype; others had relapsing-remitting, secondary progressive or progressive-relapsing disease. Regarding the study as a whole: Co-batched samples clustered tightly together by F measure. Normalized Chao1 diversity in multiple sclerosis patients fell significantly below that of controls. With TRBV5-6, TRBV5-1 and TRBV20-1 included, roughly five TRBV segments were more frequent in patients than in controls.

The CDR3 spans 15 residues. The germline V gene has CDR1 MGHRA and CDR2 YSYEKL. The TCR beta cDNA libraries carried unique molecular identifiers. TCRdb called the PCR reads again in MiXCR, with one record for every CDR3 protein. The table lists 750,000 to 950,000 distinct CDR3 sequences, approximately 53% of them singletons. The chain has TRBV4-1 and TRBJ2-7, with D tentatively TRBD1 (6 bases). Sequencing was performed on blood. This TCR came from a girl aged 5 to 17 with multiple sclerosis. CDR3 region: CANSQALDRFYEQYF. CDR3 nucleotides: TGCGCCAACAGCCAGGCCCTGGACAGATTCTACGAGCAGTACTTC.